The 4 T cell receptor beta chains below were found in one sample sequenced in a study of T cells in Graves' hyperthyroidism and ophthalmopathy. TCR beta CDR3 sequences were amplified from RNA transcripts. The HTBI primer set drove a first-round RT-PCR of the TCR CDR3. Using its own MiXCR run on the multiplex PCR reads, TCRdb lists one record per CDR3 protein. This sample has roughly 800,000 distinct CDR3 sequences, with approximately 40% found just once. The source material was blood. The origin of the receptors is a man aged 18-30 years with Graves' hyperthyroidism.

This clonotype was seen a few times. This chain joins TRBV5-1 and TRBJ1-6, with TRBD1 matching over 7 bases. The CDR3 sequence is 15 residues long. V was pared by 0 bases and J by 8 bases, with 5 bases of the junction left unmatched. CDR1 and CDR2 (germline): SGHRS, YFSETQ. CDR3 nucleotide sequence: TGCGCCAGCAGCTTGGCCGGGACAGCCTATTCACCCCTCCACTTT. Translated, it gives CASSLAGTAYSPLHF.

This clonotype has a handful of counts. This chain uses TRBV20-1 with TRBJ2-7, with D maybe TRBD2 (5 bases). Germline V CDR1 and CDR2: DFQATT, SNEGSKA (reference sequence). The CDR3 is 15 amino acids. The V and J ends lost 3 bases and 2 bases respectively, with 17 bases between them. As DNA, the CDR3 is TGCAGTGCTAGCAACCCCTCTGAGCGGACCTACGAGCAGTACTTC. It yields the protein CSASNPSERTYEQYF.

The chain is built from TRBV6-5 and TRBJ2-7; either TRBD1 or TRBD2 may fit D (5 bases each). Germline V gives CDR1 MNHEY, CDR2 SVGAGI. This CDR3 comprises 13 residues. Trimming shortened V by 5 bases and J by 3 bases, and 11 bases separated the two germline ends. In nucleotides, the CDR3 is TGTGCCAGCAGTCGCTCGGGGCACTACGAGCAGTACTTC. Translated, it gives CASSRSGHYEQYF.

A few counts support this clonotype. The rearrangement links TRBV12-3 or TRBV12-4 to TRBJ2-7; the D is unclear. The V gene lost 5 bases and the J gene lost 4 bases, with 12 bases spanning the gap. The CDR3 totals 13 residues. The CDR3 protein is CASSPRFGYEQYF. As DNA, the CDR3 is TGTGCCAGCAGTCCCCGTTTCGGATACGAGCAGTACTTC.